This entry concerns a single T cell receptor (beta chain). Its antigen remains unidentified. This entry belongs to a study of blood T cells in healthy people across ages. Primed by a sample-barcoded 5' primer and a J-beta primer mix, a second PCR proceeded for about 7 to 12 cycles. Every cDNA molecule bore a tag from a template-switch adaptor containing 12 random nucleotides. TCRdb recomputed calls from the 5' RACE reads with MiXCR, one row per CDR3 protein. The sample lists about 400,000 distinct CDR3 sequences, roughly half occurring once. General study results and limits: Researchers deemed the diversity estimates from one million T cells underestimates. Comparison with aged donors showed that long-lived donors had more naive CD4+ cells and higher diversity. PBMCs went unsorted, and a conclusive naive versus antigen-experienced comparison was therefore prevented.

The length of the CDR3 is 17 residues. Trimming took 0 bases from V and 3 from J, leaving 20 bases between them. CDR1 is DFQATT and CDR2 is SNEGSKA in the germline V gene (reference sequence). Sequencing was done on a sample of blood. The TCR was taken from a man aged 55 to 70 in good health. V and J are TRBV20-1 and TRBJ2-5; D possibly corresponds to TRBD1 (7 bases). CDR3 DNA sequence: TGCAGTGCTAGAGATTGGAGGGGGACAGATCTTAAAGAGACCCAGTACTTC. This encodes CSARDWRGTDLKETQYF.